One TCR beta chain is described in this entry. What it recognizes is unknown. V trimming: 1 base; J trimming: 3 bases; junction bases outside the gene matches: 4. The CDR3 totals 16 residues. Germline CDR1 is GTSNPN and CDR2 is SVGIG (reference sequence). In TCRdb, the 5' RACE reads were re-called with MiXCR into one record per CDR3 protein. The top ten hold 24% of the sample, which has fewer than 150,000 distinct CDR3 sequences, approximately 11% seen once. The data are from a study of spatial heterogeneity in lung cancer. Study-level information: Median follow-up for sequenced PBMC samples was roughly two years after resection, when such samples existed. Study-wide points: Blood carried ubiquitous expanded tumor TCRs more at resection than follow-up.

Time point: blood at routine non-recurrence follow-up after resection. Unsorted whole RNA from tumor, nontumor lung or frozen PBMC underwent sequencing. The sequence came from a female donor with early-stage non-small cell lung cancer. The input for sequencing was PBMCs, taken at follow-up. V usage is TRBV30 and J usage is TRBJ2-3, with 13 bases that match TRBD2. CDR3 residues: CAWSGGTSGITDTQYF. Here the CDR3 DNA reads TGTGCCTGGAGTGGAGGGACTAGCGGGATAACAGATACGCAGTATTTT.